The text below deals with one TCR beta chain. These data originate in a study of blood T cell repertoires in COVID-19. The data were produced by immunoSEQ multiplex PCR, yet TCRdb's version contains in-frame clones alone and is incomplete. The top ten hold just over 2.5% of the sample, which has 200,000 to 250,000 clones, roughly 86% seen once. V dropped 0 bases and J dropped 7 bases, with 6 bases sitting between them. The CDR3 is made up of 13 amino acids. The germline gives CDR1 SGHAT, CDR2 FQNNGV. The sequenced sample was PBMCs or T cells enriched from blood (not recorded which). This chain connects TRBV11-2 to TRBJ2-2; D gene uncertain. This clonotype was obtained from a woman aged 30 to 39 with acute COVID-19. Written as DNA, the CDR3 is TGTGCCAGCAGCTTAGACCCCGTCGGGGAGCTGTTTTTT. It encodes CASSLDPVGELFF.